The 6 T cell receptor beta chains presented below share a single source sample, sequenced in a study of cytomegalovirus exposure and HLA in healthy donors. The PCR used 60 Vbeta and 13 Jbeta primers. Libraries were prepared by immunoSEQ multiplex PCR; TCRdb keeps only in-frame clonotypes and omits some of them. Found here are roughly 110,000 clones, 75% to 80% of them singletons; the top ten hold around 12%. Sequencing used PBMCs. Receptors were obtained from a woman aged 35 to 49 in good health and CMV-seropositive.

This clone was counted between two and nine times. The gene calls are TRBV7-9 and TRBJ2-3, with D tentatively TRBD2 (6 bases). The CDR3 totals 16 residues. V was shortened by 1 base and J by 2 bases, with 13 bases between the two germline ends. Germline V gene data show CDR1 as SEHNR and CDR2 as FQNEAQ (reference sequence). The CDR3 sequence is CASSLGIAVHTDTQYF. CDR3 nucleotide sequence: TGTGCCAGCAGCTTAGGAATAGCGGTTCACACAGATACGCAGTATTTT.

The chain recombines TRBV5-4 with TRBJ1-2, with 7 bases identical to TRBD1. J lost 2 bases, V lost 4 bases, and 5 bases had no gene match. This CDR3 is built from 14 residues. Germline lookup yields CDR1 SGHNT and CDR2 YYREEE (reference sequence). The CDR3 loop reads CASSGRDSNYGYTF. CDR3 sequence (DNA): TGTGCCAGCAGCGGAAGGGACAGCAACTATGGCTACACCTTC.

This clone was detected only a few times. This sequence joins TRBV5-1 and TRBJ1-4; D is undetermined. Germline CDR1 is SGHRS and CDR2 is YFSETQ. Trimming pared 0 bases from V and 0 bases from J, leaving 12 bases between. The CDR3 has 17 residues. CDR3 sequence: CASSLGGTTATNEKLFF. The CDR3, as DNA: TGCGCCAGCAGCTTGGGTGGCACGACTGCAACTAATGAAAAACTGTTTTTT.

The genes are TRBV29-1 and TRBJ2-3, with 7 bases fitting TRBD2. V shed 7 bases, J shed 5 bases, and the junction held 9 bases outside the gene matches. CDR3 length: 13 residues. CDR1 SQVTM and CDR2 ANQGSEA come from the germline V gene. The CDR3 nucleotides are TGCAGCGCCGCGGGGGTCGCCCAAGATACGCAGTATTTT. Its protein product is CSAAGVAQDTQYF.

The chain is built from TRBV10-2 and TRBJ1-2; D is ambiguous. The V end was cut by 7 bases, the J end by 1 base, with 13 bases between. The germline gives CDR1 WSHSY, CDR2 SAAADI. The CDR3 sequence is 14 residues long. CDR3 nucleotide sequence: TGCGCCAGCAATGTTGGAGGGAGTAACTATGGCTACACCTTC. Encoded protein: CASNVGGSNYGYTF.

The chain carries TRBV5-1 and TRBJ2-5; D possibly corresponds to TRBD2 (6 bases). Between the trimmed V and J ends, which lost 8 bases and 5 bases, there was a span of 7 bases. Germline lookup yields CDR1 SGHRS and CDR2 YFSETQ. The length of the CDR3 is 10 residues. CDR3 in amino acids: CARGRETQYF. The CDR3 DNA reads as TGCGCCAGGGGGAGGGAGACCCAGTACTTC.